The present T cell receptor (beta chain) was sequenced within a study of identical twins. Through template switching, a universal primer site was introduced, and the cDNA contained unique molecular identifiers. TCRdb passed the 5' RACE reads through MiXCR, listing each CDR3 protein once. Of 550,000 to 700,000 distinct CDR3 sequences listed, around 21% are singletons. In its sample, this clonotype was seen a few times. The CDR3 sequence is 13 residues long. The V end lost 5 bases, the J end lost 7 bases, and 11 bases lay between the germline ends. Germline V CDR1 and CDR2: MNHNS, SASEGT. These data were likewise used in another study, on T cells expressing NK-cell markers. That source reports: It was sorted CD3+CD56+NKG2C+, CD3+CD56+NKG2C- and CD3+CD56-NKG2C+ T cells that supplied the TCR beta repertoires.

The specimen was PBMCs. The chain links TRBV6-1 to TRBJ2-2, with D perhaps matching TRBD1 or TRBD2 (5 bases each). This receptor was obtained from a woman between 18 and 29 years old in good health. The CDR3 DNA is TGTGCCAGCAGTCCCGGGGACGGCGGGGAGCTGTTTTTT. Its translation is CASSPGDGGELFF.